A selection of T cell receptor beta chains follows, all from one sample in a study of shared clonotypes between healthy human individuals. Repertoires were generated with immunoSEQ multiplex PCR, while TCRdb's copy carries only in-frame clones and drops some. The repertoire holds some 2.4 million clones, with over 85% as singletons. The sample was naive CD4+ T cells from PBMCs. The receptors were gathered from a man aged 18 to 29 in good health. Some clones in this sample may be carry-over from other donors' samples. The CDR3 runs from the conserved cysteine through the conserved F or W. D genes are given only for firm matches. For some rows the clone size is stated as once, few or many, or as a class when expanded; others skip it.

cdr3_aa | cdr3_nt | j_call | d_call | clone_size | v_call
CATQERVWGTDTQYF | TGTGCCACACAGGAGCGGGTTTGGGGCACAGATACGCAGTATTTT | TRBJ2-3 | - | - | TRBV7-2
CSVGGTSGRNEQYF | TGCAGCGTTGGGGGGACTAGCGGGAGAAACGAGCAGTACTTC | TRBJ2-7 | TRBD2 | once | TRBV29-1
CASSYSNEKLFF | TGTGCCAGCAGTTACTCGAACGAAAAACTGTTTTTT | TRBJ1-4 | - | - | TRBV6-6
CASSLGGGQTQYF | TGTGCCAGCAGCTTGGGAGGGGGGCAGACCCAGTACTTC | TRBJ2-5 | - | - | TRBV5-6
CASSQADRPSGNTIYF | TGCGCCAGCAGCCAGGCCGACAGGCCCTCTGGAAACACCATATATTTT | TRBJ1-3 | - | - | TRBV4-1
CASSLVRTDYEQYF | TGTGCCAGCAGCTTAGTCCGCACGGACTACGAGCAGTACTTC | TRBJ2-7 | - | - | TRBV13
CASSLVTGYNQPQHF | TGTGCCAGCAGTTTGGTTACAGGGTACAATCAGCCCCAGCATTTT | TRBJ1-5 | - | - | TRBV28
CASSQTGDYEQYF | TGTGCCAGCAGCCAGACAGGGGACTACGAGCAGTACTTC | TRBJ2-7 | TRBD1 | - | TRBV7-2
CASSIAVGGRTDTQYF | TGTGCCAGTAGTATAGCGGTGGGAGGGCGAACAGATACGCAGTATTTT | TRBJ2-3 | TRBD2 | - | TRBV19
CASRNRGQGTGELFF | TGCGCCAGCAGGAACAGGGGGCAGGGCACCGGGGAGCTGTTTTTT | TRBJ2-2 | TRBD1 | - | TRBV10-1
CASSLASGAYEQYF | TGCGCCAGCAGCTTGGCCTCGGGGGCCTACGAGCAGTACTTC | TRBJ2-7 | - | - | TRBV5-1
CASSIGLISGNTIYF | TGTGCCAGTAGTATCGGACTGATCTCTGGAAACACCATATATTTT | TRBJ1-3 | - | few | TRBV19
CASSPRSSRGETQYF | TGTGCCAGCAGCCCCCGCTCTAGCAGAGGAGAGACCCAGTACTTC | TRBJ2-5 | - | - | TRBV11-2
CASSKGQDYGYTF | TGTGCCAGCAGCAAAGGACAGGACTATGGCTACACCTTC | TRBJ1-2 | TRBD1 | - | TRBV6-5
CASSGTITYEQYF | TGTGCCAGCAGCGGGACGATAACTTACGAGCAGTACTTC | TRBJ2-7 | - | - | TRBV14
CASSAGTGYRRDTEAFF | TGCGCCAGCAGCGCTGGGACAGGCTACCGACGGGACACTGAAGCTTTCTTT | TRBJ1-1 | TRBD1 | few | TRBV5-1
CASSLSRDTYGSQPQHF | TGTGCCAGCAGTTTAAGTCGGGACACCTACGGGAGTCAGCCCCAGCATTTT | TRBJ1-5 | - | - | TRBV27
CASSVDGRDAEQYF | TGTGCCAGCAGCGTAGACGGTCGGGACGCCGAGCAGTACTTC | TRBJ2-7 | - | - | TRBV9
CASSYVTEAFF | TGTGCCAGCAGTTACGTCACTGAAGCTTTCTTT | TRBJ1-1 | - | few | TRBV6-6
CASSVALPTDTQYF | TGTGCCAGCAGCGTAGCTCTACCCACAGATACGCAGTATTTT | TRBJ2-3 | - | - | TRBV9
CASERDNYGYTF | TGTGCCAGCGAACGAGATAACTATGGCTACACCTTC | TRBJ1-2 | - | - | TRBV7-2
CASSQDRRGLAGGPKYF | TGCGCCAGCAGCCAAGATCGCCGGGGGCTAGCGGGAGGGCCTAAGTACTTC | TRBJ2-4 | TRBD2 | - | TRBV4-1
CSAIGGTADTQYF | TGCAGCGCGATAGGGGGGACGGCGGATACGCAGTATTTT | TRBJ2-3 | - | - | TRBV29-1
CASSRRQGSYNEQFF | TGTGCCAGCAGTAGACGACAGGGCTCCTACAATGAGCAGTTCTTC | TRBJ2-1 | TRBD1 | - | TRBV6-1
CASSLRRTGELFF | TGTGCCAGCAGCCTACGGCGGACCGGGGAGCTGTTTTTT | TRBJ2-2 | - | - | TRBV6-5
CARSADRRLMNTEAFF | TGCGCCAGGAGTGCTGACAGACGTTTAATGAACACTGAAGCTTTCTTT | TRBJ1-1 | - | - | TRBV10-2
CASSLADGVPQHF | TGTGCCAGCAGCTTGGCCGACGGCGTGCCCCAGCATTTT | TRBJ1-5 | - | - | TRBV7-9
CASSLASGPQYF | TGTGCCAGCAGCTTAGCTAGCGGTCCTCAGTACTTC | TRBJ2-7 | - | - | TRBV7-2
CASSFGGALSNQPQHF | TGTGCCAGCAGCTTCGGGGGAGCCCTTAGCAATCAGCCCCAGCATTTT | TRBJ1-5 | - | - | TRBV5-4
CASSLEFPYSYEQYF | TGTGCCAGCAGCTTAGAGTTCCCTTACTCCTACGAGCAGTACTTC | TRBJ2-7 | - | - | TRBV11-2
CASSQGGSGGPSYNEQFF | TGTGCCAGCAGCCAAGGGGGTAGCGGGGGTCCCTCCTACAATGAGCAGTTCTTC | TRBJ2-1 | TRBD2 | - | TRBV4-2
CASSFAGKETQYF | TGTGCCAGCAGCTTCGCGGGGAAAGAGACCCAGTACTTC | TRBJ2-5 | - | - | TRBV7-9
CASSFSSDPADTQYF | TGTGCCAGCAGCTTTTCTTCGGACCCGGCCGATACGCAGTATTTT | TRBJ2-3 | - | - | TRBV7-3
CASIGGGSYNEQFF | TGTGCCAGCATAGGCGGAGGCTCCTACAATGAGCAGTTCTTC | TRBJ2-1 | - | - | TRBV28
CASSFRPGTEEKLFF | TGTGCCAGCAGTTTTCGGCCCGGGACCGAGGAAAAACTGTTTTTT | TRBJ1-4 | - | - | TRBV27
CASGFSYEQYF | TGTGCCAGCGGGTTCTCCTACGAGCAGTACTTC | TRBJ2-7 | - | once | TRBV7-6
CASSYSSGQPQHF | TGTGCCAGCAGTTATTCCAGTGGGCAGCCCCAGCATTTT | TRBJ1-5 | - | - | TRBV25-1
CASSSLSGGDNYGYTF | TGTGCCAGCAGCTCCCTTAGCGGCGGGGATAACTATGGCTACACCTTC | TRBJ1-2 | - | - | TRBV7-3
CSARSPGMNTGELFF | TGCAGCGCCCGTTCCCCAGGGATGAACACCGGGGAGCTGTTTTTT | TRBJ2-2 | - | - | TRBV29-1
CASSLESNSYNEQFF | TGCGCCAGCAGCTTGGAGTCAAACTCCTACAATGAGCAGTTCTTC | TRBJ2-1 | - | - | TRBV5-1
CASAPGGPTNEKLFF | TGTGCCAGCGCCCCGGGAGGGCCAACTAATGAAAAACTGTTTTTT | TRBJ1-4 | - | few | TRBV9
CASSVGRLAGGPSYNEQFF | TGTGCCAGCAGCGTAGGTAGGCTAGCGGGAGGGCCGTCCTACAATGAGCAGTTCTTC | TRBJ2-1 | TRBD2 | - | TRBV9
CASSLSRTWTALRGGYTF | TGTGCCAGCAGCCTATCTAGGACTTGGACAGCTCTTCGAGGGGGCTACACCTTC | TRBJ1-2 | - | - | TRBV27
CASCAGRVNQPQHF | TGTGCCAGCTGCGCCGGAAGGGTCAATCAGCCCCAGCATTTT | TRBJ1-5 | - | - | TRBV19
CASSVGAGLNTEAFF | TGTGCCAGCAGCGTAGGGGCAGGACTAAACACTGAAGCTTTCTTT | TRBJ1-1 | - | once | TRBV9
CASSTGLYGYTF | TGTGCCAGCAGTACAGGGTTGTATGGCTACACCTTC | TRBJ1-2 | - | - | TRBV6-1
CASTPGLRQNTEAFF | TGTGCCAGCACCCCGGGACTGCGGCAGAACACTGAAGCTTTCTTT | TRBJ1-1 | - | - | TRBV2
CASSLGVGGSYEQYF | TGCGCCAGCAGCCTGGGGGTGGGCGGCTCCTACGAGCAGTACTTC | TRBJ2-7 | - | - | TRBV5-1
CATSVPSANYGYTF | TGTGCCACCTCAGTCCCCTCAGCTAACTATGGCTACACCTTC | TRBJ1-2 | - | few | TRBV2
CATSRGKGALDTEAFF | TGTGCCACCAGCAGAGGCAAGGGAGCTTTGGACACTGAAGCTTTCTTT | TRBJ1-1 | - | - | TRBV15
CASSYSKGWNTEAFF | TGTGCCAGCAGTTACTCGAAGGGTTGGAACACTGAAGCTTTCTTT | TRBJ1-1 | - | - | TRBV6-5